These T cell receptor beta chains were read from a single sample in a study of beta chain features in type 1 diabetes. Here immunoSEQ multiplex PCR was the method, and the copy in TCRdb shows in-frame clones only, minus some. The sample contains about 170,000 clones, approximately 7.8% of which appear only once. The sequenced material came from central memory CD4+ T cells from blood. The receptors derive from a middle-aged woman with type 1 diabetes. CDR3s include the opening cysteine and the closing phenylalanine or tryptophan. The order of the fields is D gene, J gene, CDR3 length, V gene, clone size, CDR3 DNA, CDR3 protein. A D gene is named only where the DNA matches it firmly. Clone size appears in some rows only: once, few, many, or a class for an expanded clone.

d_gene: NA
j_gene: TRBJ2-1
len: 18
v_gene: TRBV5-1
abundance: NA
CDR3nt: TGCGCCAGCAGCTTGAGTAAGAGTGTGATAAGCTCCTACAATGAGCAGTTCTTC
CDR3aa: CASSLSKSVISSYNEQFF

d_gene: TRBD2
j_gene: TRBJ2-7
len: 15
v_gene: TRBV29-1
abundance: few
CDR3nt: TGCAGCGCCCGAAGGGTAGCGGGGAGCTCCTACGAGCAGTACTTC
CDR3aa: CSARRVAGSSYEQYF

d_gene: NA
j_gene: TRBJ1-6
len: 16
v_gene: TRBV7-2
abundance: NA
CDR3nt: TGTGCCAGCAGCTTAGCGGAGGCAATCTATAATTCACCCCTCCACTTT
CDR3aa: CASSLAEAIYNSPLHF

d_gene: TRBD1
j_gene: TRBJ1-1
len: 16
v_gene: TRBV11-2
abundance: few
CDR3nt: TGTGCCAGCAGCAGAGAGACAGGGTCCATGAACACTGAAGCTTTCTTT
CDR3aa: CASSRETGSMNTEAFF

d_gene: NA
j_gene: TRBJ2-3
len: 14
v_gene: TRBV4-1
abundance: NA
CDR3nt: TGCGCCAGCAGCCAAGATTCTAGCACAGATACGCAGTATTTT
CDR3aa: CASSQDSSTDTQYF

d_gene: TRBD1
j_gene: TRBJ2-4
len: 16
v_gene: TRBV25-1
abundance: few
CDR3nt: TGTGCCAGCAGTGAGTCGGGACAGGGCTACAAAAACATTCAGTACTTC
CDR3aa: CASSESGQGYKNIQYF

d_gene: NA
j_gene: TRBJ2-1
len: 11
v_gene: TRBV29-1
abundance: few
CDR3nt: TGCAGCGTTGCTACAGGGAATGAGCAGTTCTTC
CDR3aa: CSVATGNEQFF

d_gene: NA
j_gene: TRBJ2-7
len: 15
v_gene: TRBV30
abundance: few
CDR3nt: TGTGCCTGGAGTGCCCCCAAGGCGGGGGCGGGCGAGCAGTACTTC
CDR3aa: CAWSAPKAGAGEQYF

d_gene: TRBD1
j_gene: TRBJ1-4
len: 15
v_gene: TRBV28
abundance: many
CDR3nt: TGTGCCAGCAGTTTGCGGAAGGGGGCGTTGGAAAAACTGTTTTTT
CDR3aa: CASSLRKGALEKLFF

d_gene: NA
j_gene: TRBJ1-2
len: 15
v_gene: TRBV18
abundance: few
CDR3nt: TGTGCCAGCTCCCCGGAGAGGGATCCTAACTATGGCTACACCTTC
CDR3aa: CASSPERDPNYGYTF

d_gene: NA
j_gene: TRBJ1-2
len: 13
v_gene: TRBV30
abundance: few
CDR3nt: TGTGCCTGGAGTATTTCAGGGGACTATGGCTACACCTTC
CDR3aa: CAWSISGDYGYTF

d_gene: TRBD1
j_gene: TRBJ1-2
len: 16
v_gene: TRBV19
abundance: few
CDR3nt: TGTGCCAGTAGTAAACAACAGGGGTCGGAAACCTATGGCTACACCTTC
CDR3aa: CASSKQQGSETYGYTF

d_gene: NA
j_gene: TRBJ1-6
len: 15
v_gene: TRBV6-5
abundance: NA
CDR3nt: TGTGCCAGCAGTTACACCTCCGGGACAAACTATCCCCTCCACTTT
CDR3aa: CASSYTSGTNYPLHF

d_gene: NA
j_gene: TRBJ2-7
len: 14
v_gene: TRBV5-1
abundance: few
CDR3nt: TGCGCCAGCAGCTTGGACCCAGGGACCTACGAGCAGTACTTC
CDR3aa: CASSLDPGTYEQYF

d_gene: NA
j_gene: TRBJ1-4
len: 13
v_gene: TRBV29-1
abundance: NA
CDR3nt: TGCAGCGCCAGGACAGACGCAAATGAAAAACTGTTTTTT
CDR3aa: CSARTDANEKLFF

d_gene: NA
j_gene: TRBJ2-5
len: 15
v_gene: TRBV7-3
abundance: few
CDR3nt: TGTGCCAGCAGCTTAGGTCAGGGGGAGGAGGAGACCCAGTACTTC
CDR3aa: CASSLGQGEEETQYF